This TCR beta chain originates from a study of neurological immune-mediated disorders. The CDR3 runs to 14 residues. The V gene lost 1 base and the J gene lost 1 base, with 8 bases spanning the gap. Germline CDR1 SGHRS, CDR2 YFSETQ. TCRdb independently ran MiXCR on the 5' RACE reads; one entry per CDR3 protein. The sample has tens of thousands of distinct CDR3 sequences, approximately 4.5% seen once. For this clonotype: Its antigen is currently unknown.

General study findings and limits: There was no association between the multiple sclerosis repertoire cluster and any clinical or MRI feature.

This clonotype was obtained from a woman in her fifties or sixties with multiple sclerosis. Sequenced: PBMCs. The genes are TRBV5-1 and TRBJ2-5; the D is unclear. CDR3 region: CASSLSTGQETQYF. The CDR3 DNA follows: TGCGCCAGCAGCTTGTCGACGGGCCAAGAGACCCAGTACTTC.